This T cell receptor beta chain is drawn from a study of OX40 agonist ivuxolimab in advanced cancers. Sequencing was performed with immunoSEQ multiplex PCR; in TCRdb, only in-frame clones are kept and a portion is missing. The sample includes approximately 57,000 clones, 80% to 90% seen only once; the top ten take over 0.6%. The receptor was isolated from an adult with an advanced solid tumor such as melanoma, head and neck, liver or kidney cancer. Sample: CD4+ or CD8+ T cells sorted from blood, taken in a trial of the OX40 agonist ivuxolimab.

The CDR3 coding sequence is TGTGCCAGTAGTCCTGACAGGGGGGCGAACACCGGGGAGCTGTTTTTT. Residues: CASSPDRGANTGELFF. The chain carries TRBV19 and TRBJ2-2, with 9 bases identical to TRBD1. The CDR3 spans 16 residues. Trimming cost V 5 bases and J 0 bases; bases outside gene matches: 4. Germline V gene sequence: CDR1 LNHDA, CDR2 SQIVND (reference sequence).